This T cell receptor beta chain derives from a study of shared clonotypes between healthy human individuals. In the study overall: Donors, aged 18 to 49, were two women and a few men. CD4 naive and memory got three plates each, CD8 naive two, CD8 memory one.

The V and J ends lost 3 bases and 2 bases, in that order; junction bases with no gene match: 2. The CDR3 is 14 residues long. Germline V gene sequence: CDR1 MNHEY, CDR2 SMNVEV (reference sequence). TCRdb's copy holds only in-frame clones and misses some; the assay was immunoSEQ multiplex PCR. This sample has over 800,000 clones, with 85% to 95% found just once. CD8 cells classed as naive were CD45RO-negative and positively selected for CCR7, excluding terminally differentiated effector memory CD45RA+ cells. Broader study findings: Clonotypes not shared had lower generation probabilities than those common to all four donors.

Remarks on this clone: Its specificity is not known.

The J gene is TRBJ2-7, the V gene TRBV27; 9 positions match TRBD2. The receptor comes from a man aged 25 to 40 in good health. Sequenced input: naive CD8+ T cells sorted from blood. CDR3 in DNA: TGTGCCAGCAGTTTGACTAGCGGAGCCTACGAGCAGTACTTC. Translation gives CASSLTSGAYEQYF.